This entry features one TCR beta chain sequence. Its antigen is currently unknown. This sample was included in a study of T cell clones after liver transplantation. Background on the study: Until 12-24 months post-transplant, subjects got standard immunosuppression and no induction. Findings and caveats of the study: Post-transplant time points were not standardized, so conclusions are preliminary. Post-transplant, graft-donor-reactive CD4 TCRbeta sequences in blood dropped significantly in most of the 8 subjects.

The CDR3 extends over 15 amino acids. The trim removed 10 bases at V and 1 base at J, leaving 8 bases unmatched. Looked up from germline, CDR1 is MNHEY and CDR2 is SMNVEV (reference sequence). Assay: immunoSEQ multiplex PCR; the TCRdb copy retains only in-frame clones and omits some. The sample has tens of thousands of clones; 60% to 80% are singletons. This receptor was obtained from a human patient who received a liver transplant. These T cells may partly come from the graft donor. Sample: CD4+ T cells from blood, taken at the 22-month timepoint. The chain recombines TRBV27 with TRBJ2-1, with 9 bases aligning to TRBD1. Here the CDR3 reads CATSRGQGSYNEQFF. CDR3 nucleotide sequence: TGTGCCACCTCTAGGGGACAGGGTTCCTACAATGAGCAGTTCTTC.